These T cell receptor beta chains were read from a single sample in a study of blood T cells in healthy people across ages. TCRdb independently ran MiXCR on the 5' RACE reads; one entry per CDR3 protein. The data hold fewer than 2,000,000 distinct CDR3 sequences, with 39% observed a single time. Sequencing used blood. The receptors derive from a human donor in good health. The CDR3 runs from the conserved cysteine through the conserved F or W. The D gene is left open where the match is weak. The size entry is marked missing in some rows and otherwise reads once, few, many or a size class.

j_call	d_call	v_call	clone_size	cdr3_aa	cdr3_nt
TRBJ2-3	NA	TRBV2	few	CASRPGRLTDTQYF	TGTGCCAGCAGGCCGGGTCGCCTCACAGATACGCAGTATTTT
TRBJ1-1	TRBD1	TRBV6-2/TRBV6-3	NA	CASRALSTGEHTEAFF	TGTGCCAGCAGAGCCCTTTCGACAGGGGAACACACTGAAGCTTTCTTT
TRBJ1-2	NA	TRBV12-3/TRBV12-4	NA	CASSFHRGDAGYGYTF	TGTGCCAGCAGTTTTCATCGGGGCGATGCTGGTTATGGCTACACCTTC
TRBJ2-1	TRBD2	TRBV6-2/TRBV6-3	NA	CASRYTGGSYNEQFF	TGTGCCAGCAGATATACGGGGGGGTCCTACAATGAGCAGTTCTTC
TRBJ1-2	NA	TRBV6-5	NA	CANTRGAGYTF	TGTGCCAACACTAGGGGGGCCGGCTACACCTTC
TRBJ2-3	NA	TRBV29-1	once	CGGLGDTDTQYF	TGCGGCGGGTTAGGTGACACAGATACGCAGTATTTT
TRBJ2-7	NA	TRBV2	NA	CASSEVARDYNEQYF	TGTGCCAGCAGTGAAGTCGCCAGGGATTACAATGAGCAGTACTTC
TRBJ1-2	NA	TRBV5-1	many	CASSLSGNGVSYGYTF	TGCGCCAGCAGCTTATCGGGGAACGGGGTCAGCTATGGCTACACCTTC
TRBJ1-2	NA	TRBV28	NA	CASTLRQMSGGYTF	TGTGCCAGCACCCTTAGGCAGATGTCTGGAGGCTACACCTTC
TRBJ1-5	NA	TRBV6-2/TRBV6-3	NA	CASTTRGGNEDQPQHF	TGTGCCAGCACTACCCGGGGAGGGAATGAGGATCAGCCCCAGCATTTT
TRBJ2-7	NA	TRBV5-6	few	CASSLPTGFYEQYF	TGTGCCAGCAGCTTGCCGACGGGATTCTACGAGCAGTACTTC
TRBJ2-1	TRBD2	TRBV20-1	few	CSARGGLAGGEQFF	TGCAGTGCTAGAGGGGGACTAGCGGGCGGCGAGCAGTTCTTC
TRBJ2-3	TRBD1	TRBV5-1	NA	CASKPGQITDTQYF	TGCGCCAGCAAACCGGGACAGATCACAGATACGCAGTATTTT
TRBJ2-1	TRBD2	TRBV9	NA	CASTLSGGAPSYNEQFF	TGTGCCAGCACACTTAGCGGGGGGGCCCCCTCCTACAATGAGCAGTTCTTC
TRBJ1-1	NA	TRBV12-3/TRBV12-4	few	CASSPPQGRAFF	TGTGCCAGCAGTCCTCCCCAGGGGCGGGCTTTCTTT
TRBJ2-2	NA	TRBV5-4	few	CASRGQNTGELFF	TGTGCCAGCAGAGGACAGAACACCGGGGAGCTGTTTTTT
TRBJ2-7	TRBD1	TRBV7-2	many	CASSLGQGTHEQYF	TGTGCCAGCAGCTTGGGACAGGGGACCCACGAGCAGTACTTC
TRBJ2-1	NA	TRBV28	NA	CATSLGGIYEQFF	TGTGCCACCTCCCTGGGGGGAATTTATGAGCAGTTCTTC
TRBJ2-5	NA	TRBV5-1	NA	CVSSFGRGGETQYF	TGCGTCAGCAGCTTCGGCAGGGGAGGAGAGACCCAGTACTTC
TRBJ2-4	NA	TRBV4-2	few	CASSQDSWQYF	TGTGCCAGCAGCCAAGACAGCTGGCAGTACTTC
TRBJ2-1	NA	TRBV10-3	NA	CAISEGTGAGREQFF	TGTGCCATCAGTGAAGGGACGGGGGCGGGTCGTGAGCAGTTCTTC
TRBJ2-1	NA	TRBV7-8	NA	CASSLLLRESYNEQFF	TGTGCCAGCAGCTTATTACTCAGGGAATCCTACAATGAGCAGTTCTTC
TRBJ1-2	TRBD1	TRBV20-1	few	CSAGATGALVDGYTF	TGCAGTGCGGGCGCGACAGGGGCCTTAGTCGACGGCTACACCTTC
TRBJ2-2	TRBD2	TRBV7-9	NA	CASSSSGGYLTGELFF	TGTGCCAGCAGCTCCAGCGGGGGTTACCTCACCGGGGAGCTGTTTTTT